This T cell receptor beta chain stems from a study of blood T cell repertoires in COVID-19. Study as a whole: Sites across the United States, Italy and Spain contributed samples from acute and convalescent COVID-19. Sources were T cells, B-cell-depleted T cells, or PBMCs; the material itself was cDNA or gDNA.

The CDR3 is 15 amino acids. Trimming took 5 bases from V and 4 from J; bases not matched to a gene: 6. In germline, CDR1 is SGHNT, CDR2 YENEEA. Per the study methods: Reference gene primer amplification gave nucleated cell count estimates. TCRdb's copy holds only in-frame clones and misses some; the assay was immunoSEQ multiplex PCR. That table gives V, J and clone size, and the DNA gave D and trimming. The table shows 100,000 to 150,000 clones, with approximately 87% occurring only once. This chain uses TRBV11-3 with TRBJ2-3; 10 positions match TRBD1. The TCR was taken from a man between 65 and 85 years old with active COVID-19. The sample was peripheral blood. DNA of the CDR3: TGTGCCAGCAGCCCTGGACAGGGGGAATCAGATACGCAGTATTTT. It encodes CASSPGQGESDTQYF.